The present TCR beta chain was sequenced within a study of T cell repertoires in cytomegalovirus infection. About the research overall: The authors relied on CMV epitopes, both recently identified HLA-C-restricted and well-studied HLA-B-restricted. Evidence of both CMV infection and a matching HLA type came from public TCR beta signatures. Overall study findings and caveats: Pooled public TCR beta family frequency picked out CMV carriers with the relevant HLA. Clonotypes of TCR beta that were HLA-C-restricted and CMV-specific dominated the ex vivo response.

MiXCR, applied by TCRdb to the reads, yields one record per CDR3 protein. The sample records 650,000 to 900,000 distinct CDR3 sequences, around 29% being singletons. Details on this clonotype: As yet, its antigen is unknown.

Germline lookup yields CDR1 MNHEY and CDR2 SVGAGI. Trimming cost V 2 bases and J 7 bases, with 14 bases left between them. The CDR3 consists of 15 residues. This sequence joins TRBV6-5 and TRBJ1-4, with D perhaps TRBD1 (5 bases). The clonotype comes from a human donor in good health (CMV status not recorded). Some clones in this sample may be carry-over from other donors' samples. The sequencing here drew on cultured CD8+ T cells from PBMCs, taken from culture after CMV antigen stimulation. CDR3: CASSYGQGMGEKLFF. The CDR3 nucleotides read TGTGCCAGCAGTTACGGGCAGGGTATGGGTGAAAAACTGTTTTTT.